The present T cell receptor (beta chain) was sequenced within a study of blood T cell repertoires in COVID-19. Using immunoSEQ multiplex PCR, the repertoire was profiled, and TCRdb retains in-frame clones only, with some absent. Here the sample spans about 160,000 clones, approximately 77% being singletons. This clonotype originated in a man in his sixties who had recovered from COVID-19. Sample: PBMCs or T cells enriched from blood (not recorded which).

CDR3 sequence reads: CASSYDRVSSPLHF. In DNA, the CDR3 is TGTGCCAGCAGCTACGACAGGGTCAGCTCACCCCTCCACTTT. The chain recombines TRBV7-2 with TRBJ1-6; 7 positions match TRBD1. Germline V gene lookup returns CDR1 SGHTA and CDR2 FQGNSA. V shed 4 bases, J shed 10 bases, and the junction held 7 bases outside the gene matches. The CDR3 extends over 14 amino acids.